This is a list of T cell receptor beta chains from one sample in a study of cytomegalovirus exposure and HLA in healthy donors. Profiled with immunoSEQ multiplex PCR; TCRdb holds only in-frame clones, not every one. The sample shows some 180,000 clones, more than 75% of them seen only once. The sequenced sample was PBMCs. These TCRs come from a woman in her 30s in good health and CMV-seropositive. Each CDR3 is given with its conserved first and last residue. Fields, in order: D gene, J gene, V gene, clone size, CDR3 DNA, CDR3 protein. A D gene is named only where the DNA matches it firmly. Clone size is stated in some rows and not others, as once, few, many or a class when expanded.

TRBD2	TRBJ2-3	TRBV7-9	NA	TGTGCCAGCAGCTCCCCTCGACTAGCGGGGGAGACAGATACGCAGTATTTT	CASSSPRLAGETDTQYF
TRBD1	TRBJ1-1	TRBV5-1	NA	TGCGCCAGCACCGACAGGGGGAACACTGAAGCTTTCTTT	CASTDRGNTEAFF
NA	TRBJ1-2	TRBV29-1	NA	TGCAGCGTACCTGACACTTACTATGGCTACACCTTC	CSVPDTYYGYTF
TRBD1	TRBJ1-3	TRBV28	NA	TGTGCCAGCAGTCTGGGTTGGACAGGGGGTGGAAACACCATATATTTT	CASSLGWTGGGNTIYF
NA	TRBJ1-1	TRBV19	NA	TGTGCCAGTAGTAGGAGGAACACTGAAGCTTTCTTT	CASSRRNTEAFF
NA	TRBJ1-5	TRBV9	few	TGTGCCAGCAGCCCGGGACACCGCCATCAGCCCCAGCATTTT	CASSPGHRHQPQHF
NA	TRBJ2-1	TRBV7-9	NA	TGTGCCAGCAGCCCTAGTAGTAGTCATGAGCAGTTCTTC	CASSPSSSHEQFF
TRBD2	TRBJ2-1	TRBV7-3	NA	TGTGCCAGCAGCTTAGACGGGACTAGCGGGTACAATGAGCAGTTCTTC	CASSLDGTSGYNEQFF
TRBD1	TRBJ1-1	TRBV6-5	NA	TGTGCCAGCAGTCCGCGACAGGGAGTCACTGAAGCTTTCTTT	CASSPRQGVTEAFF
NA	TRBJ1-1	TRBV11-2	NA	TGTGCCAGCAGCCCAGGGTCAAAAGCTTTCTTT	CASSPGSKAFF
TRBD1	TRBJ1-2	TRBV6-1	NA	TGTGCCAGCAAAGGAACCAGGGGGCAAGGTGGCTACACCTTC	CASKGTRGQGGYTF
TRBD1	TRBJ2-1	TRBV7-2	few	TGTGCCAGCAGCTTGGGACAGGGGTTTCACAATGAGCAGTTCTTC	CASSLGQGFHNEQFF
NA	TRBJ2-3	TRBV7-8	NA	TGTGCCAGCAGCTTAGAAGAGACTCTAGATACGCAGTATTTT	CASSLEETLDTQYF
NA	TRBJ1-2	TRBV6-1	NA	TGTGCCAGCAGTTCCTCCCTCTATGGCTACACCTTC	CASSSSLYGYTF
TRBD1	TRBJ1-1	TRBV30	NA	TGTGCCTGGAGTCGGGACAGGGCGTCCACTGAAGCTTTCTTT	CAWSRDRASTEAFF
TRBD2	TRBJ2-1	TRBV11-3	NA	TGTGCCAGCAGCCCCGAAGGGACTAGACTCCATGAGCAGTTCTTC	CASSPEGTRLHEQFF
TRBD1	TRBJ2-7	TRBV6-1	NA	TGTGCCAGCAGTGAAGGACAGGGGTACTCCTACGAGCAGTACTTC	CASSEGQGYSYEQYF
TRBD1	TRBJ2-7	TRBV28	NA	TGTGCCAGCAGAACCGGGACAGGACCCTACGAGCAGTACTTC	CASRTGTGPYEQYF
NA	TRBJ2-7	TRBV7-9	NA	TGTGCCAGCAGCTTAGCTTACGGGACCTACGAGCAGTACTTC	CASSLAYGTYEQYF
NA	TRBJ2-1	TRBV5-4	NA	TGTGCCAGCAGTGACCGGGAGAAACCCCCCAATGAGCAGTTCTTC	CASSDREKPPNEQFF
TRBD1	TRBJ2-3	TRBV28	NA	TGTGCCAGCAGTTTAGACAGGGGGCCTTCCACAGATACGCAGTATTTT	CASSLDRGPSTDTQYF
TRBD1	TRBJ2-5	TRBV5-1	NA	TGCGCCAGCAGCTTAGGGGGCCGGGAGACCCAGTACTTC	CASSLGGRETQYF
TRBD1	TRBJ1-1	TRBV5-1	NA	TGCGCCAGCAGCTCCGAGGGGGCCGGGGACACTGAAGCTTTCTTT	CASSSEGAGDTEAFF
TRBD1	TRBJ1-4	TRBV13	NA	TGTGCCAGCAGCTCCAGCCCCGGGACAGGGGTTGGCACTAATGAAAAACTGTTTTTT	CASSSSPGTGVGTNEKLFF
TRBD1	TRBJ1-3	TRBV5-1	once	TGCGCCAGCAGCTTGGAAGGGGGCTTCCGAGACACCATATATTTT	CASSLEGGFRDTIYF
TRBD2	TRBJ2-1	TRBV29-1	NA	TGCAGCGGACAAACTAGCGGGACTAGCGGGAGAATCTCCTACAATGAGCAGTTCTTC	CSGQTSGTSGRISYNEQFF
TRBD1	TRBJ2-7	TRBV5-8	NA	TGTGCCAGCGTCCTATGGGACAGGGATCCCTACGAGCAGTACTTC	CASVLWDRDPYEQYF
TRBD1	TRBJ2-7	TRBV12-5	once	TGTGCTAGTGGATCTGCCGGGACAGGGGCCGAGCAGTACTTC	CASGSAGTGAEQYF
NA	TRBJ2-2	TRBV5-1	NA	TGCGCCAGCAGCTTGATCGCCGGCGGGGAGCTGTTTTTT	CASSLIAGGELFF
NA	TRBJ2-7	TRBV11-2	NA	TGTGCCAGCAGCGTCGGACTGAACCCCTACGAGCAGTACTTC	CASSVGLNPYEQYF
TRBD2	TRBJ2-1	TRBV6-4	NA	TGTGCCAGCAGTGGGACTAGCGGGATGTACAATGAGCAGTTCTTC	CASSGTSGMYNEQFF
TRBD1	TRBJ1-6	TRBV10-3	NA	TGTGCCATCAGTGGGACAGGGCTCAATTCACCCCTCCACTTT	CAISGTGLNSPLHF
TRBD1	TRBJ1-5	TRBV2	NA	TGTGCCAGCAGTGATGTGACAGGGGGCGTGAGCAATCAGCCCCAGCATTTT	CASSDVTGGVSNQPQHF
NA	TRBJ1-6	TRBV4-1	NA	TGCGCCAGCAGCCAAGATATGGCTCATAATTCACCCCTCCACTTT	CASSQDMAHNSPLHF
NA	TRBJ2-7	TRBV4-1	NA	TGCGCCAGCAGCCAAGCCCCGAGATCCACCAATTCCTACGAGCAGTACTTC	CASSQAPRSTNSYEQYF
TRBD1	TRBJ1-5	TRBV19	NA	TGTGCCAGTAGTCGCCAGGGGGATAGCAATCAGCCCCAGCATTTT	CASSRQGDSNQPQHF